A selection of T cell receptor beta chains follows, all from one sample in a study of blood T cell repertoires in COVID-19. This table comes from immunoSEQ multiplex PCR, and its TCRdb copy is limited to in-frame clones, with some not included. Seen here are more than 65,000 clones, 75% to 85% observed once, and the top ten hold about a fifth. Sequencing was performed on peripheral blood. The receptors stem from a woman aged 45-60 years with acute or convalescent COVID-19. CDR3s include the opening cysteine and the closing phenylalanine or tryptophan. D genes are given only for firm matches.

>TRBV14|TRBJ2-5|17|NA
CASSLGTFITRGETQYF
>TRBV11-2|TRBJ1-4|14|TRBD1
CASSRTGGVEKLFF
>TRBV30|TRBJ1-1|11|NA
CAWRQNFEAFF
>TRBV12-3/TRBV12-4|TRBJ2-1|12|NA
CASSDGYNEQFF
>TRBV7-2|TRBJ2-7|17|NA
CASSLGGPGTPTYEQYF
>TRBV24-1|TRBJ2-5|14|NA
CATSDRTGTETQYF
>TRBV7-2|TRBJ2-7|15|TRBD2
CASSLGLAGFGEQYF
>TRBV19|TRBJ1-5|15|NA
CASSARDIGNQPQHF
>TRBV6-1|TRBJ1-5|12|NA
CASSESRQPQHF
>TRBV3-1/TRBV3-2|TRBJ2-1|13|NA
CASSLKGGSEQFF
>TRBV5-1|TRBJ2-1|15|TRBD1
CASSTQGQGVNEQFF
>TRBV19|TRBJ1-5|15|NA
CAWDTGGASNQPQHF
>TRBV2|TRBJ2-1|15|NA
CASRNSVAGYNEQFF
>TRBV5-1|TRBJ1-4|15|TRBD1
CASSPTDRGVEKLFF
>TRBV6-2/TRBV6-3|TRBJ2-2|16|TRBD2
CASSYFFGGSTGELFF
>TRBV29-1|TRBJ2-7|12|NA
CSVEQGVGEQYF
>TRBV12-5|TRBJ1-5|14|TRBD1
CASALTGVNQPQHF
>TRBV29-1|TRBJ2-7|12|NA
CSVAGSAYEQYF